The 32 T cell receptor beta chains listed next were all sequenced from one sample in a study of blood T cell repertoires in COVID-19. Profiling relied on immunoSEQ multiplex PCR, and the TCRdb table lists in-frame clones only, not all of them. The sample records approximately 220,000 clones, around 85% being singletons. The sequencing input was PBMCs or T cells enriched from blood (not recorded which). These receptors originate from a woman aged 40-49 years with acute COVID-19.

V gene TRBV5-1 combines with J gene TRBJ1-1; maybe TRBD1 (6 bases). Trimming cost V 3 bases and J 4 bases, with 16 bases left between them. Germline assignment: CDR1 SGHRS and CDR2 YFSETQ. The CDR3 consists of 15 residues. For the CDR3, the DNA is TGCGCCAGCAGCTCTTTGGGACACCTGGGCACTGAAGCTTTCTTT. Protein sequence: CASSSLGHLGTEAFF. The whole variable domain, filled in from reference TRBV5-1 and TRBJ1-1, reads KAGVTQTPRYLIKTRGQQVTLSCSPISGHRSVSWYQQTPGQGLQFLFEYFSETQRNKGNFPGRFSGRQFSNSRSEMNVSTLELGDSALYLCASSSLGHLGTEAFFGQGTRLTVV.

The CDR3 bases are TGTGCCAGCATGCCGGGACAGCGAACCTACGAGCAGTACTTC. It is translated as CASMPGQRTYEQYF. The rearrangement uses TRBV9 and TRBJ2-7; the match to TRBD1 covers 7 bases. From germline, CDR1 is SGDLS and CDR2 YYNGEE. Trimming at V came to 6 bases and at J to 2 bases, leaving 8 bases not matched to a gene. CDR3 length equals 14 residues.

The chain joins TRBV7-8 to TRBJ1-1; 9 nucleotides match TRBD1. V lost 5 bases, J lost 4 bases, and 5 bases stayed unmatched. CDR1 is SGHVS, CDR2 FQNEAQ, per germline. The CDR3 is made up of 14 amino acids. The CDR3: CASSPRQGGTEAFF. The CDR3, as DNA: TGTGCCAGCAGCCCAAGACAGGGGGGCACTGAAGCTTTCTTT. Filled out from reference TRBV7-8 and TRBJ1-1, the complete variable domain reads GAGVSQSPRYKVAKRGQDVALRCDPISGHVSLFWYQQALGQGPEFLTYFQNEAQLDKSGLPSDRFFAERPEGSVSTLKIQRTQQEDSAVYLCASSPRQGGTEAFFGQGTRLTVV.

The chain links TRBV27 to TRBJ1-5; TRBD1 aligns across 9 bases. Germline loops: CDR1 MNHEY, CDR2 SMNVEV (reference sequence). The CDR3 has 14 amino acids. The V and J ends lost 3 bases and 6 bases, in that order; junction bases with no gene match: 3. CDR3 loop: CASSFTGGGQPQHF. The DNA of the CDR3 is TGTGCCAGCAGTTTCACAGGGGGCGGTCAGCCCCAGCATTTT.

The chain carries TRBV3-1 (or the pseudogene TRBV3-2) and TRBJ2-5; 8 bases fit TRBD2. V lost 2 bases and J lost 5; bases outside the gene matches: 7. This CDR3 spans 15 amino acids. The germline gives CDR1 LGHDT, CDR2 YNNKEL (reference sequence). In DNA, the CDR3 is TGTGCCAGCAGCCAATCGGGGGGGGCACAGGAGACCCAGTACTTC. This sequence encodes CASSQSGGAQETQYF.

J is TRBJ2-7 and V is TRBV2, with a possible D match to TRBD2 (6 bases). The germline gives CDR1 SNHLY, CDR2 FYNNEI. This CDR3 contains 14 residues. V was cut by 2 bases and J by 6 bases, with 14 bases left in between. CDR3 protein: CASSELGGRAEQYF. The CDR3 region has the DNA TGTGCCAGCAGTGAACTAGGAGGGCGCGCCGAGCAGTACTTC.

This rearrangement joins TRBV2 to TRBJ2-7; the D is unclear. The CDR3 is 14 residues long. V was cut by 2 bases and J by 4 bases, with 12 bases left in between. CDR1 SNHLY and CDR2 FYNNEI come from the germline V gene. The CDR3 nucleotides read TGTGCCAGCAGTGAAATTAGTCCAGGTTACGAGCAGTACTTC. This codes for CASSEISPGYEQYF.

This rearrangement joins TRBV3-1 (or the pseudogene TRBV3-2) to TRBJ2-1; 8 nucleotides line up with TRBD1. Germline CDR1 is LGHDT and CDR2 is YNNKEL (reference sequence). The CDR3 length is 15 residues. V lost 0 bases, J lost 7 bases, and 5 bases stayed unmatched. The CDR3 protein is CASSQDQGAANEQFF. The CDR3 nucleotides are TGTGCCAGCAGCCAAGACCAGGGGGCAGCAAATGAGCAGTTCTTC.

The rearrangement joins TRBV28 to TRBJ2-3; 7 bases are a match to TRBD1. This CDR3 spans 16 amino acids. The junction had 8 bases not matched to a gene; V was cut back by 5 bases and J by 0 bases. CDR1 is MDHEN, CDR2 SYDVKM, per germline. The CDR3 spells CASSPTGTESTDTQYF. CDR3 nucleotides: TGTGCCAGCAGTCCAACCGGGACAGAGAGCACAGATACGCAGTATTTT.

The CDR3 is CASSQVLGQILYEQYF. In nucleotides, the CDR3 is TGCGCCAGCAGCCAAGTGCTTGGACAGATCCTCTACGAGCAGTACTTC. The chain uses TRBV4-1 and TRBJ2-7; TRBD1 is a possible D gene (6 bases). The germline V gene has CDR1 MGHRA and CDR2 YSYEKL. CDR3 length equals 16 residues. The V gene lost 1 base and the J gene lost 3 bases, with 16 bases spanning the gap.

The DNA of the CDR3 is TGTGCCAGCCTCGGGACAGACAATGAGCAGTTCTTC. It specifies CASLGTDNEQFF. This chain joins TRBV21-1 and TRBJ2-1; the table's D call of TRBD1 was not tested on the DNA. TRBV21-1 is labeled a pseudogene. The length of the CDR3 is 12 residues.

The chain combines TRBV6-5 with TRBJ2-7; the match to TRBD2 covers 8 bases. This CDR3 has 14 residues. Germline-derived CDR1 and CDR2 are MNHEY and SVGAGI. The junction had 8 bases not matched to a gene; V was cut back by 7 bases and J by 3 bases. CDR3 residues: CASTRGGISYEQYF. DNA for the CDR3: TGTGCCAGCACTCGCGGGGGGATAAGCTACGAGCAGTACTTC.

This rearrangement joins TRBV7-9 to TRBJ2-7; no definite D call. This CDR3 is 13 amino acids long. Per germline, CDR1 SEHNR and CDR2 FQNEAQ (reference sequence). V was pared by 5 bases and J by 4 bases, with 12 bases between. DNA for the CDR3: TGTGCCAGCAGCACGGGTCTTACGTACGAGCAGTACTTC. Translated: CASSTGLTYEQYF.

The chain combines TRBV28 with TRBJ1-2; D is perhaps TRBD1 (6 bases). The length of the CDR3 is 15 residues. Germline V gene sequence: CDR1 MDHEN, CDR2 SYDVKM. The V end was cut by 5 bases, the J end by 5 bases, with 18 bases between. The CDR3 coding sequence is TGTGCCAGCAGTCCCCACAGGGATGTCCTGTATGGCTACACCTTC. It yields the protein CASSPHRDVLYGYTF.

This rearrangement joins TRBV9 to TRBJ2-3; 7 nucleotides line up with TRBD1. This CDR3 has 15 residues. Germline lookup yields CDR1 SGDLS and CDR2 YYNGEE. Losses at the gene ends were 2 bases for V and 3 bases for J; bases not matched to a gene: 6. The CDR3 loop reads CASSVSGTVTDTQYF. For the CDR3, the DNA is TGTGCCAGCAGCGTCTCCGGGACAGTAACAGATACGCAGTATTTT.

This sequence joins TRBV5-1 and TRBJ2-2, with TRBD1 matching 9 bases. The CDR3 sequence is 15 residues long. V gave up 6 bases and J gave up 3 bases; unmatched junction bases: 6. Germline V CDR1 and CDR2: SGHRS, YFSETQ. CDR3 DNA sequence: TGCGCCAGCAAAGGGGACAGGGCGTACACCGGGGAGCTGTTTTTT. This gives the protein CASKGDRAYTGELFF.

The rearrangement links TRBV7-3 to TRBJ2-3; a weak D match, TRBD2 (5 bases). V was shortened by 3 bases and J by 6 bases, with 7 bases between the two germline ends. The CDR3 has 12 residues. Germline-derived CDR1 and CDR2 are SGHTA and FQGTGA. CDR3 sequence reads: CASSFPGDTQYF. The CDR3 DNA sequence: TGTGCCAGCAGCTTCCCGGGGGATACGCAGTATTTT.

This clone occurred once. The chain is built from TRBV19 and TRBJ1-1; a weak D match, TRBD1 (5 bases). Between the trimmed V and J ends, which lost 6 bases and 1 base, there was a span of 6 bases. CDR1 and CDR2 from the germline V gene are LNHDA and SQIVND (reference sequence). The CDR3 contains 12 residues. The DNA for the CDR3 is TGTGCCAGTAGCGACAGGAACACTGAAGCTTTCTTT. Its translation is CASSDRNTEAFF. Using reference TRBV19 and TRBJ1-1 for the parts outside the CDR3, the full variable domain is DGGITQSPKYLFRKEGQNVTLSCEQNLNHDAMYWYRQDPGQGLRLIYYSQIVNDFQKGDIAEGYSVSREKKESFPLTVTSAQKNPTAFYLCASSDRNTEAFFGQGTRLTVV.

The CDR3 DNA sequence: TGTGCCAGCAGCTGGAGGGGTGCAGGGGGCAATGGCTACACCTTC. Residues: CASSWRGAGGNGYTF. The rearrangement links TRBV7-2 to TRBJ1-2; 8 nucleotides agree with TRBD1. Germline values: CDR1 SGHTA, CDR2 FQGNSA. V lost 4 bases and J lost 6; bases outside the gene matches: 10. The CDR3 is made up of 15 amino acids.

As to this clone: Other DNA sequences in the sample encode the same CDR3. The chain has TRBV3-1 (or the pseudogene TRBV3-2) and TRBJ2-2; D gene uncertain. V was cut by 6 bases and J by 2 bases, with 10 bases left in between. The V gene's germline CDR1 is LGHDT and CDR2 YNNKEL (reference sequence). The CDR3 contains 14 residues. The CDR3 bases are TGTGCCAGCAGTGGGCGCCCAAACACCGGGGAGCTGTTTTTT. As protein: CASSGRPNTGELFF.

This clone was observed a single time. CDR3 bases: TGTGCCAGCAGTTACGGGTCTAGATACGAGCAGTACTTC. It translates to CASSYGSRYEQYF. The chain carries TRBV6-5 and TRBJ2-7; D call uncertain. The ends were cut back, 2 bases at V and 4 bases at J, with 9 bases in the middle. The CDR3 has 13 amino acids. The germline V gene encodes CDR1 MNHEY and CDR2 SVGAGI.

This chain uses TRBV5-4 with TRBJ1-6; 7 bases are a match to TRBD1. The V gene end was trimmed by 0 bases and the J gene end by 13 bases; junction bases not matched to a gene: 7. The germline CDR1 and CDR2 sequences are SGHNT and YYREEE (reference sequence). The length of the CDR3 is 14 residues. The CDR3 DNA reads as TGTGCCAGCAGCTTGGTAGCCGGGACAGCTCCCCTCCACTTT. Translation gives CASSLVAGTAPLHF.

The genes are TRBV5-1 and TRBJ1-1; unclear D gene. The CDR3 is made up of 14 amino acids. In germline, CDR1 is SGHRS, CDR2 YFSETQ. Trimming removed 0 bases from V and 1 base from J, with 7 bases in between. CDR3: CASSLVAQNTEAFF. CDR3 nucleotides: TGCGCCAGCAGCTTGGTAGCTCAGAACACTGAAGCTTTCTTT.

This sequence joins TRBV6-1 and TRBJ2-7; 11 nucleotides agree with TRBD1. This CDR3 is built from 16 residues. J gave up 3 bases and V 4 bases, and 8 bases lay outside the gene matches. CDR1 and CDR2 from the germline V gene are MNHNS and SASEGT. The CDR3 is CASSGPGTGGLYEQYF. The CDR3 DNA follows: TGTGCCAGCAGTGGCCCCGGGACAGGGGGACTCTACGAGCAGTACTTC.

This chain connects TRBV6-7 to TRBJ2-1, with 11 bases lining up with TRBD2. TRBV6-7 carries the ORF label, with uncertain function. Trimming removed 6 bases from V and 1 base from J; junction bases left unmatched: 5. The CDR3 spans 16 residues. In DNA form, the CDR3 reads TGTGCCAGCAGCCCCACTAGCGGGAGTTCCTACAATGAGCAGTTCTTC. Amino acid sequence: CASSPTSGSSYNEQFF.

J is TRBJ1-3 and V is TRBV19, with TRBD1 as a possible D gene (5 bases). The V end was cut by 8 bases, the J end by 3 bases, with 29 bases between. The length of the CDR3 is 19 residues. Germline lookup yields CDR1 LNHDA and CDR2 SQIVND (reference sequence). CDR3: CASLNRGRPTFQGGNTIYF. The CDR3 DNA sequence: TGTGCCAGTCTCAACCGAGGGAGGCCTACGTTCCAGGGTGGAAACACCATATATTTT.

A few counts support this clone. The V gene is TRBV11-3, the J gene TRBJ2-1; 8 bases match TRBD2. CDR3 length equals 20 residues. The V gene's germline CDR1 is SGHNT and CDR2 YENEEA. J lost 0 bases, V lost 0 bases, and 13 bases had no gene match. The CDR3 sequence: CASSLEGLVERESSYNEQFF. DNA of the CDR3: TGTGCCAGCAGCTTAGAGGGTCTGGTTGAGCGGGAGTCCTCCTACAATGAGCAGTTCTTC.

The CDR3 reads CASSLTPGTVYNEQFF. The CDR3 DNA follows: TGTGCCAGCAGCTTAACCCCCGGGACAGTATACAATGAGCAGTTCTTC. V gene TRBV7-3 combines with J gene TRBJ2-1; 7 bases match TRBD1. CDR1 is SGHTA and CDR2 is FQGTGA in the germline V gene. V lost 0 bases and J lost 4; bases outside the gene matches: 6. The CDR3 totals 16 residues.

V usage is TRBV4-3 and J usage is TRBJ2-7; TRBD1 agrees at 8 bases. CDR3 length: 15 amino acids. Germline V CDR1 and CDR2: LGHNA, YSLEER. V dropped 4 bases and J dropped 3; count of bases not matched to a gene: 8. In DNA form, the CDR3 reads TGCGCCAGCAGCCCATCCGGGACAGGTGTCTACGAGCAGTACTTC. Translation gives CASSPSGTGVYEQYF.

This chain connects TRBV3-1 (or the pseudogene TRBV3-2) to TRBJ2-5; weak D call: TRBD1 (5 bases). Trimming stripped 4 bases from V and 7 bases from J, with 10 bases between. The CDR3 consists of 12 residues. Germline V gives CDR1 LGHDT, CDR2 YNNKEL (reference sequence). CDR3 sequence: CASSLSGATQYF. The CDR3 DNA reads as TGTGCCAGCAGCCTTAGTGGGGCGACCCAGTACTTC.

The CDR3 sequence: CASSLAQGQETQYF. CDR3 bases: TGTGCCAGCAGCTTAGCTCAGGGGCAGGAGACCCAGTACTTC. The chain recombines TRBV11-2 with TRBJ2-5, with a possible D match to TRBD1 (6 bases). V was shortened by 1 base and J by 5 bases, with 11 bases between the two germline ends. The CDR3 runs 14 residues. CDR1 and CDR2 (germline): SGHAT, FQNNGV.

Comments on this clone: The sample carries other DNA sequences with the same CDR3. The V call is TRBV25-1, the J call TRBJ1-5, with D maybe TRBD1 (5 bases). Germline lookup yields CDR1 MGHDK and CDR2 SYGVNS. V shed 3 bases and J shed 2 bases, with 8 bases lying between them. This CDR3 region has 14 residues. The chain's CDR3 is CASSEGGGNQPQHF. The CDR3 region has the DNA TGTGCCAGCAGTGAGGGGGGTGGCAATCAGCCCCAGCATTTT.